This is a list of T cell receptor beta chains from one sample in a study of T-cell memory formation after mild COVID-19. TCRdb passed the 5' RACE reads through MiXCR, listing each CDR3 protein once. The sample shows 400,000 or so distinct CDR3 sequences, roughly 21% of them seen only once. Specimen: PBMCs or a T cell subset sorted from them (not recorded which). The receptors were sampled from an adult woman who had mild COVID-19 (a few samples of this study predate the infection). Cell type and time point are not known. CDR3s include the opening cysteine and the closing phenylalanine or tryptophan. The D gene is left open where the match is weak. Not every row has a clone size; where given, it reads once, few, many or a size class.

TRBV9	TRBD2	-	TRBJ2-2	CASSVAGGEAGELFF	TGTGCCAGCAGCGTTGCGGGAGGGGAGGCCGGGGAGCTGTTTTTT
TRBV4-3	TRBD2	-	TRBJ2-3	CASSQEFASGRTDTQYF	TGCGCCAGCAGCCAAGAATTTGCTAGCGGGAGAACAGATACGCAGTATTTT
TRBV30	-	-	TRBJ2-7	CAWSVGSLEQYF	TGTGCCTGGAGTGTAGGGAGTCTCGAGCAGTACTTC
TRBV6-5	TRBD2	few	TRBJ2-1	CASQLAGGVHEQFF	TGTGCCAGCCAATTAGCGGGAGGTGTACATGAGCAGTTCTTC
TRBV5-1	-	-	TRBJ2-7	CASSLEGPLFEQYF	TGCGCCAGCAGCTTGGAAGGGCCCCTGTTTGAGCAGTACTTC
TRBV27	TRBD1	-	TRBJ1-4	CATRPTGSEKLFF	TGTGCCACCCGACCGACAGGGAGTGAAAAACTGTTTTTT
TRBV6-2/TRBV6-3	-	-	TRBJ2-1	CASSYYQHNEQFF	TGTGCCAGCAGTTACTACCAGCACAATGAGCAGTTCTTC
TRBV20-1	-	few	TRBJ2-1	CSARAPGEQFF	TGCAGTGCTAGGGCCCCGGGGGAGCAGTTCTTC
TRBV5-6	-	-	TRBJ2-7	CASSPGRPGEQYF	TGTGCCAGCAGCCCGGGACGGCCGGGCGAGCAGTACTTC
TRBV7-2	-	-	TRBJ2-6	CASSPGPGRSGANVLTF	TGTGCCAGCAGCCCCGGGCCGGGGAGGTCTGGGGCCAACGTCCTGACTTTC
TRBV9	TRBD2	many	TRBJ2-7	CASSAAGLAGSYEQYF	TGTGCCAGCAGCGCCGCCGGGCTAGCGGGCTCCTACGAGCAGTACTTC
TRBV7-7	-	-	TRBJ2-1	CASSAAPRDEQFF	TGTGCCAGCAGCGCTGCTCCAAGGGATGAGCAGTTCTTC
TRBV27	TRBD2	-	TRBJ2-2	CASSRTSAAGELFF	TGTGCCAGCAGCCGGACTAGCGCGGCCGGGGAGCTGTTTTTT
TRBV20-1	-	-	TRBJ2-7	CSADHYEQYF	TGCAGTGCTGACCATTACGAGCAGTACTTC
TRBV24-1	TRBD1	-	TRBJ2-2	CATSDYGQGGTGELFF	TGTGCCACCAGTGATTACGGACAGGGGGGCACCGGGGAGCTGTTTTTT
TRBV4-1	TRBD1	many	TRBJ2-3	CASSSEDRVVGTQYF	TGCGCCAGCAGCAGCGAAGACAGGGTGGTGGGTACGCAGTATTTT
TRBV6-1	-	-	TRBJ2-7	CASTRQGGTYEQYF	TGTGCCAGCACCAGGCAGGGAGGAACCTACGAGCAGTACTTC
TRBV5-1	TRBD2	many	TRBJ2-1	CASSLGLAGRHNEQFF	TGCGCCAGCAGCTTGGGGCTAGCGGGGCGCCACAATGAGCAGTTCTTC
TRBV7-9	-	few	TRBJ2-3	CASSPVGGTDTQYF	TGTGCCAGCAGCCCCGTCGGCGGCACAGATACGCAGTATTTT
TRBV7-3	-	few	TRBJ2-6	CASSIATGRHFSGANVLTF	TGTGCCAGCAGCATAGCTACGGGACGGCATTTCTCTGGGGCCAACGTCCTGACTTTC
TRBV12-3/TRBV12-4	-	many	TRBJ2-7	CASSLGTSGGEQYF	TGTGCCAGCAGTTTGGGGACGTCGGGTGGCGAGCAGTACTTC
TRBV29-1	TRBD2	few	TRBJ2-1	CSVILAGFNEQFF	TGCAGCGTTATACTAGCGGGGTTCAATGAGCAGTTCTTC
TRBV12-3/TRBV12-4	-	-	TRBJ1-2	CASSSGQRGYTF	TGTGCCAGCAGCTCCGGACAGAGAGGCTACACCTTC
TRBV12-3/TRBV12-4	-	few	TRBJ2-7	CASSSVPYEQYF	TGTGCCAGCAGTTCTGTGCCGTACGAGCAGTACTTC